A single T cell receptor beta chain is shown here with its context. Its target is unknown. These data belong to a study of cytomegalovirus exposure and HLA in healthy donors. Study information: The roughly 120 validation repertoires used the same platform as the roughly 700 first-cohort repertoires (as reported by a later analysis). Study-level findings and limits: Specificity of a few CMV-associated chains for CMV antigens was verified in vitro. The study recorded about 160 TCR beta chains that were cytomegalovirus-associated.

Per the germline V gene, CDR1 is SGHRS and CDR2 is YFSETQ. Trimming at V came to 4 bases and at J to 6 bases, leaving 6 bases not matched to a gene. This CDR3 is built from 13 residues. Here immunoSEQ multiplex PCR was the method, and the copy in TCRdb shows in-frame clones only, minus some. The table lists about 130,000 clones, about 88% of them singletons. Sequencing was done on a sample of PBMCs. The rearrangement joins TRBV5-1 to TRBJ1-2; 7 nucleotides agree with TRBD1. The receptor comes from a woman under 30 in good health and CMV-seronegative. CDR3 nucleotides: TGCGCCAGCAGCCCGGCCAGGGGGGATGGCTACACCTTC. It codes for CASSPARGDGYTF.